The rows below give T cell receptor beta chains drawn from one sample of a study of blood T cell repertoires in COVID-19. Produced via immunoSEQ multiplex PCR; TCRdb's table is partial and in-frame only. The sample consists of a few hundred thousand clones, roughly 90% of them appearing once. The sample taken for sequencing was PBMCs or T cells enriched from blood (not recorded which). These receptors were obtained from a young man with acute COVID-19. Both conserved end residues are part of each CDR3. The order of the fields is V gene, CDR3 length, J gene, D gene, clone size, CDR3 protein, CDR3 DNA. A D gene is named only where the DNA matches it firmly. A clone size is listed for some rows: how often the clone was seen (once, few, many), or a class if it is expanded.

v_call: TRBV7-6
cdr3_length: 17
j_call: TRBJ2-2
d_call: TRBD2
clone_size: -
cdr3_aa: CASSLALAGVGTGELFF
cdr3_nt: TGTGCCAGCAGCTTAGCACTAGCGGGAGTAGGGACCGGGGAGCTGTTTTTT

v_call: TRBV19
cdr3_length: 14
j_call: TRBJ2-7
d_call: TRBD2
clone_size: -
cdr3_aa: CASRTSGSVDEQYF
cdr3_nt: TGTGCCAGCCGGACTAGCGGGAGCGTCGACGAGCAGTACTTC

v_call: TRBV19
cdr3_length: 16
j_call: TRBJ2-1
d_call: TRBD2
clone_size: -
cdr3_aa: CASSILKAGGYNEQFF
cdr3_nt: TGTGCCAGTAGTATCCTTAAAGCGGGAGGGTACAATGAGCAGTTCTTC

v_call: TRBV7-9
cdr3_length: 14
j_call: TRBJ2-5
d_call: -
clone_size: -
cdr3_aa: CASSLSQGSETQYF
cdr3_nt: TGTGCCAGCAGCTTATCTCAGGGGAGCGAGACCCAGTACTTC

v_call: TRBV6-5
cdr3_length: 14
j_call: TRBJ1-6
d_call: TRBD1
clone_size: -
cdr3_aa: CASTSGTGGSPLHF
cdr3_nt: TGTGCCAGCACGTCCGGGACAGGGGGATCACCCCTCCACTTT

v_call: TRBV7-2
cdr3_length: 15
j_call: TRBJ1-3
d_call: -
clone_size: -
cdr3_aa: CASSLSGSSGNTIYF
cdr3_nt: TGTGCCAGCAGCCTATCTGGGAGCTCTGGAAACACCATATATTTT

v_call: TRBV19
cdr3_length: 16
j_call: TRBJ2-5
d_call: TRBD1
clone_size: -
cdr3_aa: CASTTGTGDLRETQYF
cdr3_nt: TGTGCCAGTACTACCGGGACAGGAGACCTTAGAGAGACCCAGTACTTC

v_call: TRBV29-1
cdr3_length: 15
j_call: TRBJ2-3
d_call: -
clone_size: -
cdr3_aa: CSVPPAAASTDTQYF
cdr3_nt: TGCAGCGTTCCCCCGGCGGCAGCTAGCACAGATACGCAGTATTTT

v_call: TRBV30
cdr3_length: 15
j_call: TRBJ2-1
d_call: -
clone_size: -
cdr3_aa: CAWSVLGRGGNEQFF
cdr3_nt: TGTGCCTGGAGTGTATTGGGGAGGGGGGGCAATGAGCAGTTCTTC

v_call: TRBV27
cdr3_length: 14
j_call: TRBJ1-3
d_call: -
clone_size: -
cdr3_aa: CASSPGRGGNTIYF
cdr3_nt: TGTGCCAGCAGTCCCGGACGGGGTGGAAACACCATATATTTT

v_call: TRBV28
cdr3_length: 14
j_call: TRBJ1-1
d_call: -
clone_size: -
cdr3_aa: CASLGAWGNTEAFF
cdr3_nt: TGTGCCAGCCTGGGGGCTTGGGGGAACACTGAAGCTTTCTTT

v_call: TRBV5-4
cdr3_length: 20
j_call: TRBJ2-1
d_call: TRBD2
clone_size: -
cdr3_aa: CASSVTGALTTSGNRNEQFF
cdr3_nt: TGTGCCAGCTCGGTAACAGGGGCTCTGACGACTAGCGGGAATCGCAATGAGCAGTTCTTC

v_call: TRBV9
cdr3_length: 12
j_call: TRBJ1-1
d_call: -
clone_size: -
cdr3_aa: CASMGGNTEAFF
cdr3_nt: TGTGCCAGCATGGGGGGGAACACTGAAGCTTTCTTT

v_call: TRBV7-6
cdr3_length: 12
j_call: TRBJ2-7
d_call: -
clone_size: -
cdr3_aa: CASSLKGVEQYF
cdr3_nt: TGTGCCAGCAGCTTAAAAGGGGTCGAGCAGTACTTC

v_call: TRBV4-2
cdr3_length: 15
j_call: TRBJ1-5
d_call: -
clone_size: -
cdr3_aa: CASSQDDTPNQPQHF
cdr3_nt: TGTGCCAGCAGCCAAGACGATACACCCAATCAGCCCCAGCATTTT

v_call: TRBV28
cdr3_length: 13
j_call: TRBJ2-1
d_call: -
clone_size: -
cdr3_aa: CAMRAPGMNEQFF
cdr3_nt: TGTGCCATGCGGGCTCCTGGGATGAATGAGCAGTTCTTC

v_call: TRBV28
cdr3_length: 15
j_call: TRBJ2-1
d_call: TRBD1
clone_size: -
cdr3_aa: CASSLTGQGFSEQFF
cdr3_nt: TGTGCCAGCAGCTTAACCGGACAGGGTTTTAGTGAGCAGTTCTTC

v_call: TRBV6-5
cdr3_length: 15
j_call: TRBJ1-2
d_call: TRBD1
clone_size: -
cdr3_aa: CASSYGDRGHYGYTF
cdr3_nt: TGTGCCAGCAGTTACGGGGACAGGGGGCACTATGGCTACACCTTC

v_call: TRBV3-1/TRBV3-2
cdr3_length: 21
j_call: TRBJ2-3
d_call: TRBD2
clone_size: -
cdr3_aa: CASSQDRRRTSGRLFTDTQYF
cdr3_nt: TGTGCCAGCAGCCAAGATCGACGGCGGACTAGCGGGAGGCTATTCACAGATACGCAGTATTTT

v_call: TRBV10-3
cdr3_length: 14
j_call: TRBJ2-7
d_call: TRBD1
clone_size: few
cdr3_aa: CAISDGQGAREQYF
cdr3_nt: TGTGCCATCAGTGATGGGCAGGGGGCGCGGGAGCAGTACTTC

v_call: TRBV25-1
cdr3_length: 17
j_call: TRBJ2-1
d_call: TRBD2
clone_size: -
cdr3_aa: CASSPMGLAGGYNEQFF
cdr3_nt: TGTGCCAGCAGTCCAATGGGGCTAGCGGGAGGGTACAATGAGCAGTTCTTC

v_call: TRBV28
cdr3_length: 17
j_call: TRBJ2-2
d_call: TRBD2
clone_size: once
cdr3_aa: CASNHPGTSGNTGELFF
cdr3_nt: TGTGCCAGCAACCATCCCGGGACTAGCGGTAACACCGGGGAGCTGTTTTTT

v_call: TRBV6-1
cdr3_length: 17
j_call: TRBJ1-1
d_call: TRBD1
clone_size: -
cdr3_aa: CASSDHWSAGGGTEAFF
cdr3_nt: TGTGCCAGCAGTGACCACTGGTCGGCAGGGGGCGGAACTGAAGCTTTCTTT

v_call: TRBV19
cdr3_length: 13
j_call: TRBJ1-1
d_call: -
clone_size: -
cdr3_aa: CASSMSGNTEAFF
cdr3_nt: TGTGCCAGTAGTATGTCAGGGAACACTGAAGCTTTCTTT

v_call: TRBV5-1
cdr3_length: 16
j_call: TRBJ2-1
d_call: -
clone_size: once
cdr3_aa: CASSYSTRTPRNEQFF
cdr3_nt: TGCGCCAGCAGCTACTCGACCCGGACACCTCGCAATGAGCAGTTCTTC

v_call: TRBV28
cdr3_length: 16
j_call: TRBJ2-7
d_call: TRBD2
clone_size: few
cdr3_aa: CASSFFVLAGDREQYF
cdr3_nt: TGTGCCAGCAGTTTTTTCGTGCTAGCGGGAGATCGAGAGCAGTACTTC

v_call: TRBV18
cdr3_length: 15
j_call: TRBJ2-5
d_call: -
clone_size: -
cdr3_aa: CASSPFPREQETQYF
cdr3_nt: TGTGCCAGCTCACCATTCCCGAGGGAACAAGAGACCCAGTACTTC

v_call: TRBV7-2
cdr3_length: 13
j_call: TRBJ1-2
d_call: -
clone_size: once
cdr3_aa: CASSPGGGYGYTF
cdr3_nt: TGTGCCAGCAGCCCTGGGGGGGGGTATGGCTACACCTTC

v_call: TRBV28
cdr3_length: 14
j_call: TRBJ2-7
d_call: TRBD1
clone_size: -
cdr3_aa: CASTTGTGPYEQYF
cdr3_nt: TGTGCCAGCACAACCGGGACAGGGCCCTACGAGCAGTACTTC

v_call: TRBV30
cdr3_length: 13
j_call: TRBJ2-3
d_call: TRBD1
clone_size: -
cdr3_aa: CAWRQGEEDTQYF
cdr3_nt: TGTGCCTGGAGACAGGGGGAAGAAGATACGCAGTATTTT

v_call: TRBV27
cdr3_length: 14
j_call: TRBJ2-3
d_call: -
clone_size: few
cdr3_aa: CASKGRGEVDTQYF
cdr3_nt: TGTGCCAGCAAGGGCAGGGGAGAGGTAGATACGCAGTATTTT

v_call: TRBV9
cdr3_length: 15
j_call: TRBJ2-1
d_call: TRBD1
clone_size: -
cdr3_aa: CASSVGDRGNNEQFF
cdr3_nt: TGTGCCAGCAGCGTAGGGGACAGGGGGAACAATGAGCAGTTCTTC

v_call: TRBV30
cdr3_length: 15
j_call: TRBJ2-1
d_call: TRBD2
clone_size: -
cdr3_aa: CAWSPSSGSYNEQFF
cdr3_nt: TGTGCCTGGAGTCCGTCTAGCGGGAGTTACAATGAGCAGTTCTTC

v_call: TRBV24-1
cdr3_length: 15
j_call: TRBJ2-2
d_call: -
clone_size: few
cdr3_aa: CATEVGLGDTGELFF
cdr3_nt: TGTGCCACCGAGGTGGGGTTAGGGGACACCGGGGAGCTGTTTTTT

v_call: TRBV11-3
cdr3_length: 15
j_call: TRBJ2-1
d_call: -
clone_size: -
cdr3_aa: CASSQSPAGDNEQFF
cdr3_nt: TGTGCCAGCAGTCAATCCCCAGCGGGCGACAATGAGCAGTTCTTC

v_call: TRBV30
cdr3_length: 14
j_call: TRBJ1-6
d_call: -
clone_size: once
cdr3_aa: CAWSVGGTGSPLHF
cdr3_nt: TGTGCCTGGAGTGTTGGAGGGACGGGATCACCCCTCCACTTT

v_call: TRBV7-9
cdr3_length: 11
j_call: TRBJ2-3
d_call: -
clone_size: once
cdr3_aa: CASTQTDTQYF
cdr3_nt: TGTGCCAGTACACAGACAGATACGCAGTATTTT

v_call: TRBV7-6
cdr3_length: 16
j_call: TRBJ2-2
d_call: TRBD2
clone_size: once
cdr3_aa: CASSKQRDANTGELFF
cdr3_nt: TGTGCCAGCAGCAAACAGCGGGACGCGAACACCGGGGAGCTGTTTTTT

v_call: TRBV7-2
cdr3_length: 15
j_call: TRBJ1-1
d_call: TRBD1
clone_size: -
cdr3_aa: CASTLTGATPPEAFF
cdr3_nt: TGTGCCAGCACCTTGACAGGGGCAACCCCCCCTGAAGCTTTCTTT

v_call: TRBV5-4
cdr3_length: 16
j_call: TRBJ2-2
d_call: TRBD2
clone_size: -
cdr3_aa: CASSAGLVGSTGELFF
cdr3_nt: TGTGCCAGCAGCGCCGGACTAGTAGGGAGTACCGGGGAGCTGTTTTTT

v_call: TRBV7-6
cdr3_length: 17
j_call: TRBJ2-7
d_call: TRBD1
clone_size: -
cdr3_aa: CASSPFGMTGELYEQYF
cdr3_nt: TGTGCCAGCAGCCCGTTTGGGATGACAGGGGAGTTATACGAGCAGTACTTC

v_call: TRBV28
cdr3_length: 20
j_call: TRBJ2-1
d_call: TRBD2
clone_size: -
cdr3_aa: CASSFPTSGRAWWSYNEQFF
cdr3_nt: TGTGCCAGCAGTTTCCCCACTAGCGGGAGGGCATGGTGGTCCTACAATGAGCAGTTCTTC

v_call: TRBV27
cdr3_length: 14
j_call: TRBJ2-5
d_call: -
clone_size: -
cdr3_aa: CASSLLQGQETQYF
cdr3_nt: TGTGCCAGCAGTTTATTACAGGGCCAAGAGACCCAGTACTTC

v_call: TRBV13
cdr3_length: 20
j_call: TRBJ2-3
d_call: TRBD2
clone_size: -
cdr3_aa: CASSLGGTSGRGGAADTQYF
cdr3_nt: TGTGCCAGCAGCCTCGGCGGGACTAGCGGGAGAGGGGGGGCCGCAGATACGCAGTATTTT

v_call: TRBV29-1
cdr3_length: 18
j_call: TRBJ2-6
d_call: TRBD2
clone_size: -
cdr3_aa: CSVLGLAGLSSGANVLTF
cdr3_nt: TGCAGCGTTTTGGGACTAGCGGGGCTAAGCTCTGGGGCCAACGTCCTGACTTTC